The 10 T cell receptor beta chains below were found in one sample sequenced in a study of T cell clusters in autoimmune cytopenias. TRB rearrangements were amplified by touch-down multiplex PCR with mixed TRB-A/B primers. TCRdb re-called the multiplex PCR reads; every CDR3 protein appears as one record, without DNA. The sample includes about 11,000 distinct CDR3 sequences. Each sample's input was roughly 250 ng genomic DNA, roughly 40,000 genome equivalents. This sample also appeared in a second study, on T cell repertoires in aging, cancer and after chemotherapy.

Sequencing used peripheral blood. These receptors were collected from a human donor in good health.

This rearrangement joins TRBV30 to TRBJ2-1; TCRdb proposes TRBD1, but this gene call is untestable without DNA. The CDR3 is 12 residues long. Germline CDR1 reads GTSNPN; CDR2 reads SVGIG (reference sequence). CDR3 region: CAWTPQGNEQFF.

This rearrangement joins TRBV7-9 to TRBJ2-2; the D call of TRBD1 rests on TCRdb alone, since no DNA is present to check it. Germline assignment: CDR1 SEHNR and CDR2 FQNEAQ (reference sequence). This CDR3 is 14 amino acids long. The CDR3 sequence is CASSNYRGTGELFF. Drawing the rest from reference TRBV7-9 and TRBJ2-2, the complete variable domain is DTGVSQNPRHKITKRGQNVTFRCDPISEHNRLYWYRQTLGQGPEFLTYFQNEAQLEKSRLLSDRFSAERPKGSFSTLEIQRTEQGDSAMYLCASSNYRGTGELFFGEGSRLTVL.

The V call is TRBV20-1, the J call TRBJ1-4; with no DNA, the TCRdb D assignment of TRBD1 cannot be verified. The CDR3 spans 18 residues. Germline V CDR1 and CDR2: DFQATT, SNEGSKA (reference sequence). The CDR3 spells CSARSRDRLFATNEKLFF.

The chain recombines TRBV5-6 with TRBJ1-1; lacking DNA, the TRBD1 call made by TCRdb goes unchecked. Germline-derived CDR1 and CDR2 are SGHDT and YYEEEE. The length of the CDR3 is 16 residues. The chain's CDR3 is CASSLAPTGPRTEAFF.

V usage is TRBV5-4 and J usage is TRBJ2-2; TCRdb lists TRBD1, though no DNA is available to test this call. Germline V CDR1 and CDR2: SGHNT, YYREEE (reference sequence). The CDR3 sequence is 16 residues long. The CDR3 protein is CASSFPTGTDTGELFF.

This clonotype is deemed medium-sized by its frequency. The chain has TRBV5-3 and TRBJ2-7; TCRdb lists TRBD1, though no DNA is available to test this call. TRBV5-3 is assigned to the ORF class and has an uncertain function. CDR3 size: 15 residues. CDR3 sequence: CARSSLARDSPEQYF.

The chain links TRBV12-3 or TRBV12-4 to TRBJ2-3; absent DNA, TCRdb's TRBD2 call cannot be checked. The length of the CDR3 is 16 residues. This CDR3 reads CASSIKGGGHKDTQYF.

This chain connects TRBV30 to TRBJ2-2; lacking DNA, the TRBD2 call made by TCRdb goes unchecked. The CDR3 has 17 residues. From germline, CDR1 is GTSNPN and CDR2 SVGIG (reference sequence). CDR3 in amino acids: CAWSLPGGPVVAGELFF.

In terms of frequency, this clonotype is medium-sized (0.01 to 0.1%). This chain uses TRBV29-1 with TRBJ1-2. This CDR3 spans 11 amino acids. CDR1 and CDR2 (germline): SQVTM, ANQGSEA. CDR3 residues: CSYREGYGYTF.

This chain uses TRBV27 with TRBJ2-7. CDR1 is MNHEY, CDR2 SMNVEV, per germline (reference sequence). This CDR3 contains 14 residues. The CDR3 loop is CASSLNRDSYEQYF.